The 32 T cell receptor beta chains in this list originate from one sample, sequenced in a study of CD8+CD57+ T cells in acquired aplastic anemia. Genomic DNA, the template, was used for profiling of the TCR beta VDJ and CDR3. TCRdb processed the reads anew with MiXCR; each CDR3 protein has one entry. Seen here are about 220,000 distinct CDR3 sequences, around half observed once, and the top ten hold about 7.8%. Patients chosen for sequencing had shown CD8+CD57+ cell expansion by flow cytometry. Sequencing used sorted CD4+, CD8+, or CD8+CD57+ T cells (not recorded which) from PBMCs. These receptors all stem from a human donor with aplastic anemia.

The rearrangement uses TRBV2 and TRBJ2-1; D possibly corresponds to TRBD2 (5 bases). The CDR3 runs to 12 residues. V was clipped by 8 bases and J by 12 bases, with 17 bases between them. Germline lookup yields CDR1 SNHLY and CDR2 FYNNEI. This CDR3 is CASGLRSLGQFF. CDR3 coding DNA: TGTGCCAGCGGGCTAAGGTCACTAGGGCAGTTCTTC.

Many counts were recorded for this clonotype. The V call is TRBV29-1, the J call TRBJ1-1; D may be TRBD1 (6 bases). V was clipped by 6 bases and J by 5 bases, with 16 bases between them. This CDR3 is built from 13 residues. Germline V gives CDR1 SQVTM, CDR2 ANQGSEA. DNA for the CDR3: TGCAGCGTCCAAAAAGGGGGAACGACTGAAGCTTTCTTT. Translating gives CSVQKGGTTEAFF.

This CDR3 reads CASSSAGEEYNEQFF. In DNA, the CDR3 is TGTGCCAGCAGCTCGGCAGGGGAGGAATACAATGAGCAGTTCTTC. The chain employs TRBV5-6 and TRBJ2-1; D is perhaps TRBD1 or TRBD2 (6 bases each). The V and J ends lost 3 bases and 4 bases respectively, with 14 bases between them. Germline V lookup: CDR1 SGHDT, CDR2 YYEEEE. The CDR3 sequence is 15 residues long.

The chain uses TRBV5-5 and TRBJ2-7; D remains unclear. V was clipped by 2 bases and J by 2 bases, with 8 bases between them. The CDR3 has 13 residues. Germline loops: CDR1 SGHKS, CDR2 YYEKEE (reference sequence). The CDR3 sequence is CASSLRRTYEQYF. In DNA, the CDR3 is TGTGCCAGCAGCTTAAGGCGGACCTACGAGCAGTACTTC.

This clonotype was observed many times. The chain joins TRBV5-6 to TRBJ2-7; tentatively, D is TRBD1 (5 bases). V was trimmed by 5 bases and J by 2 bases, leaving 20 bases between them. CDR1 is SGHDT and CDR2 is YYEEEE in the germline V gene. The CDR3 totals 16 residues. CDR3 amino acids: CASREWTLQPTYEQYF. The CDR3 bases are TGTGCCAGCAGGGAATGGACATTACAACCCACCTACGAGCAGTACTTC.

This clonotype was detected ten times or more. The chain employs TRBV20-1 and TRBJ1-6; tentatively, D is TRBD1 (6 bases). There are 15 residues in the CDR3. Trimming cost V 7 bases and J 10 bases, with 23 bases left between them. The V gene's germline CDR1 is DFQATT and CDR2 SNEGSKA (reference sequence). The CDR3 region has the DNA TGCAGTGTTAGTAAATCCAGGGGAAATGGGTCACCCCTCCACTTT. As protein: CSVSKSRGNGSPLHF.

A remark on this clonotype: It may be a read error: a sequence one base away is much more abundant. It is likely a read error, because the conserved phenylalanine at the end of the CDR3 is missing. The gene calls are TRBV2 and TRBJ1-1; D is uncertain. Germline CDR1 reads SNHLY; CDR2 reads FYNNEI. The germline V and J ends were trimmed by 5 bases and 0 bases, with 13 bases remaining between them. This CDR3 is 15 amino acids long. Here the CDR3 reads CASSLSHSLNTEAFS. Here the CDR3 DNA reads TGTGCCAGCAGTTTAAGTCACAGCCTGAACACTGAAGCTTTCTCT.

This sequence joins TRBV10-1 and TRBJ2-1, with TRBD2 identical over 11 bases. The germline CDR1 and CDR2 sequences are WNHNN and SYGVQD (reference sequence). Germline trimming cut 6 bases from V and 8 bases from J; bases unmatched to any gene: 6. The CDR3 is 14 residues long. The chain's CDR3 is CASSRLAGWDEQFF. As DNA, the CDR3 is TGCGCCAGCAGCCGACTAGCGGGGTGGGATGAGCAGTTCTTC.

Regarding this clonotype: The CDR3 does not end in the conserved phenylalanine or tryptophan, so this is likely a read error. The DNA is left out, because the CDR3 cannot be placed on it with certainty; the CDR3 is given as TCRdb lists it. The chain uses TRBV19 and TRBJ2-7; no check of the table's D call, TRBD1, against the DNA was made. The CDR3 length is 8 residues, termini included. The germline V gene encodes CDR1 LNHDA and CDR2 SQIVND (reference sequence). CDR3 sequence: CASFLGAA.

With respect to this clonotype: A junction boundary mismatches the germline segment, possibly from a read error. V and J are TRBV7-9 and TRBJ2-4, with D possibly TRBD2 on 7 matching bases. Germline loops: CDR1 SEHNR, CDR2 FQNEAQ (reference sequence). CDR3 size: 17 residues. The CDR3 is CASSISAARGATNIQYF. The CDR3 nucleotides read TGTGCCAGCAGTATTAGCGCAGCCCGGGGGGCCACAAACATTCAGTACTTC. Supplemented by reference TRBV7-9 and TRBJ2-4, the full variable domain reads DTGVSQNPRHKITKRGQNVTFRCDPISEHNRLYWYRQTLGQGPEFLTYFQNEAQLEKSRLLSDRFSAERPKGSFSTLEIQRTEQGDSAMYLCASSISAARGATNIQYFGAGTRLSVL.

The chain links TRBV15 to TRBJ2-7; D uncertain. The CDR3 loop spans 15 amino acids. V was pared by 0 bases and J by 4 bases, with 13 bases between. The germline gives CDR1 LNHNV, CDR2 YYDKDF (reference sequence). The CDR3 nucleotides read TGTGCCACCAGCAGAGATGCGCACAGCCTTTACGAGCAGTACTTC. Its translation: CATSRDAHSLYEQYF.

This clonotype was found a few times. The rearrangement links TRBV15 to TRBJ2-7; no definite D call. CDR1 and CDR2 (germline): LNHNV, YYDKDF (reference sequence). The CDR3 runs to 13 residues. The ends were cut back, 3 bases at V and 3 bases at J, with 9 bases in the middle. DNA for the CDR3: TGTGCCACCAGCAGGCCGGACGGCTACGAGCAGTACTTC. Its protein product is CATSRPDGYEQYF.

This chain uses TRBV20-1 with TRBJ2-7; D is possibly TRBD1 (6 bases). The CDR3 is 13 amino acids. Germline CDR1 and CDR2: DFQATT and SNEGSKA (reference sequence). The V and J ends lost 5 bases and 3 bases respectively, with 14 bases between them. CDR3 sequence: CSAARGSLYEQYF. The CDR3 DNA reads TGCAGTGCTGCAAGGGGGTCTCTCTACGAGCAGTACTTC.

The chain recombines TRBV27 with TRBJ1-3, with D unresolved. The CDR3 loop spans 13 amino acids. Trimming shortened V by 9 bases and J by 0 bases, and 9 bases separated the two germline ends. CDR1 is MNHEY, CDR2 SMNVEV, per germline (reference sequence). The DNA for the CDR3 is TGTGCCAGTGGGATGAGCTCTGGAAACACCATATATTTT. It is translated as CASGMSSGNTIYF.

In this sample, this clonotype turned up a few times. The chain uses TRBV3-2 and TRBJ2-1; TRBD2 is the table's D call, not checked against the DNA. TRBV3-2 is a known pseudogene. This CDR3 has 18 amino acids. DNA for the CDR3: TGTGCCAGCAGCCAAGGGAGCCGACTAGTTTCTTATGACAATGAGCAGTTCTTC. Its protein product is CASSQGSRLVSYDNEQFF.

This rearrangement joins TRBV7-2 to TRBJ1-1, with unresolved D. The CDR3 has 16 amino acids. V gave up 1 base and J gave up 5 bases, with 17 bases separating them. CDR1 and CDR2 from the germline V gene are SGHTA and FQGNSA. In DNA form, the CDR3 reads TGTGCCAGCAGCTTAGGGCGAAACCCCGTTGGAACTGAAGCTTTCTTT. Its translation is CASSLGRNPVGTEAFF.

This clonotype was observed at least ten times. CDR3 sequence reads: CASSLSALSTDTQYF. CDR3 bases: TGTGCCAGCAGCTTAAGCGCCCTAAGCACAGATACGCAGTATTTT. J is TRBJ2-3 and V is TRBV7-9; D remains unclear. CDR3 size: 15 residues. CDR1 and CDR2 from the germline V gene are SEHNR and FQNEAQ (reference sequence). Trimming stripped 2 bases from V and 0 bases from J, with 9 bases between. Full variable domain (remainder filled in from reference TRBV7-9 and TRBJ2-3): DTGVSQNPRHKITKRGQNVTFRCDPISEHNRLYWYRQTLGQGPEFLTYFQNEAQLEKSRLLSDRFSAERPKGSFSTLEIQRTEQGDSAMYLCASSLSALSTDTQYFGPGTRLTVL.

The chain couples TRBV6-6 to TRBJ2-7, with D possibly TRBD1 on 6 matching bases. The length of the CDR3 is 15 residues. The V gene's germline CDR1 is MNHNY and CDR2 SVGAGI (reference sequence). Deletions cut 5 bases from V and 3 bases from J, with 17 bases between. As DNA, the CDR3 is TGTGCCAGCAGTGGGTTGGGGACATATGGCTACGAGCAGTACTTC. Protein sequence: CASSGLGTYGYEQYF.

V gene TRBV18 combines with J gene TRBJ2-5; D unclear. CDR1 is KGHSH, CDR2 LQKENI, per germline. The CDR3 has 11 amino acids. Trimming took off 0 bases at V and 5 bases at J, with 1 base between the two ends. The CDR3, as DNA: TGTGCCAGCTCACCACCGGAGACCCAGTACTTC. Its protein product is CASSPPETQYF.

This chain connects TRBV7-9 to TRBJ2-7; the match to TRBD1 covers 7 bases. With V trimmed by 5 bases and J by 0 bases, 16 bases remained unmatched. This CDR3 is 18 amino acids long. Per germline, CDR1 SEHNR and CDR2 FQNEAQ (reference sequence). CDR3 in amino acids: CASSERSMPGTASYEQYF. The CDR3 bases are TGTGCCAGCAGCGAAAGGTCCATGCCCGGGACAGCCTCCTACGAGCAGTACTTC.

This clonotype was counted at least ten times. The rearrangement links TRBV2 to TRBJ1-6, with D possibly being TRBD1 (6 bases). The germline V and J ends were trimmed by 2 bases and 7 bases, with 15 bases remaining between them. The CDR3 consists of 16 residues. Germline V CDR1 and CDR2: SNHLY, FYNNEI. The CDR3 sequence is CASSESVRGINSPLHF. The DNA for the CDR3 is TGTGCCAGCAGTGAATCTGTCAGGGGAATAAATTCACCCCTCCACTTT.

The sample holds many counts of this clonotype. The CDR3 DNA follows: TGTGCCAGCAGTCAGGCCTTCTATAATTCACCCCTCCACTTT. Protein product: CASSQAFYNSPLHF. The gene calls are TRBV12-3 or TRBV12-4 and TRBJ1-6, with D hard to call. The ends were cut back, 5 bases at V and 3 bases at J, with 8 bases in the middle. The length of the CDR3 is 14 residues.

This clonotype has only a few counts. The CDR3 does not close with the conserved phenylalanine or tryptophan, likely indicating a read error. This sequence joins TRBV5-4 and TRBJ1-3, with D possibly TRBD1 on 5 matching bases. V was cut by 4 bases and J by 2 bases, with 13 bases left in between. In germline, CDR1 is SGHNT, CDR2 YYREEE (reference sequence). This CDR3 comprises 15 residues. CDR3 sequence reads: CASSGGAGTGNTIYL. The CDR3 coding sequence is TGTGCCAGCAGCGGCGGGGCAGGGACTGGAAACACCATATATCTT.

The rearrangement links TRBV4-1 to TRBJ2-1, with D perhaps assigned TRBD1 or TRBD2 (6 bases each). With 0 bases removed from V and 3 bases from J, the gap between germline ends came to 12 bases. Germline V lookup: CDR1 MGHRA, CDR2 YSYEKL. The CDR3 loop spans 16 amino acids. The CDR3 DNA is TGCGCCAGCAGCCAAGACGGCGGAGGGGGCTACAATGAGCAGTTCTTC. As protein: CASSQDGGGGYNEQFF.

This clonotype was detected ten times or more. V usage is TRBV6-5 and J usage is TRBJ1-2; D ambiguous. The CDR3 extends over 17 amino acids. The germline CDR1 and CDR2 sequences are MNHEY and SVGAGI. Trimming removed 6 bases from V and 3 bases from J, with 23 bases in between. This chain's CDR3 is CASSSSPLTEHYYGYTF. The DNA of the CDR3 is TGTGCCAGCAGCTCATCCCCCCTGACGGAACACTACTATGGCTACACCTTC.

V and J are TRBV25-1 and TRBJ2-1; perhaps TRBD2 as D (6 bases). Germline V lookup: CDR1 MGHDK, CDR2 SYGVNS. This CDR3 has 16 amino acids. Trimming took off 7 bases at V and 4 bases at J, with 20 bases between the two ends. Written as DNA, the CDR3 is TGTGCCAGCACCCCCTTCGGGCTAGCGCTTTACAATGAGCAGTTCTTC. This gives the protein CASTPFGLALYNEQFF.

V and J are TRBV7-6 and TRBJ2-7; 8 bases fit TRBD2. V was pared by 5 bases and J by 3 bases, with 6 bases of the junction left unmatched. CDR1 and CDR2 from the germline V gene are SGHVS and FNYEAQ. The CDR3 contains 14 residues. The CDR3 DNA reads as TGTGCCAGCAGCCTGCGGGGGGAAAGCTACGAGCAGTACTTC. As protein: CASSLRGESYEQYF.

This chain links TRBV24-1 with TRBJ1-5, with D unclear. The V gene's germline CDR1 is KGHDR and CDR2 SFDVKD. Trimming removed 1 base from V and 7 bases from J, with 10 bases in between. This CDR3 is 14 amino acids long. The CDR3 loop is CATSDFGEFQPQHF. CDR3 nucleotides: TGTGCCACCAGTGATTTTGGGGAGTTCCAGCCCCAGCATTTT.

CDR3 sequence reads: CASRSTANQPQHF. The CDR3 coding sequence is TGCGCCAGCAGATCGACAGCAAATCAGCCCCAGCATTTT. This chain links TRBV10-2 with TRBJ1-5; the D gene is possibly TRBD1 (5 bases). The CDR3 is made up of 13 amino acids. V shed 6 bases and J shed 4 bases, with 10 bases lying between them. Germline CDR1 reads WSHSY; CDR2 reads SAAADI.

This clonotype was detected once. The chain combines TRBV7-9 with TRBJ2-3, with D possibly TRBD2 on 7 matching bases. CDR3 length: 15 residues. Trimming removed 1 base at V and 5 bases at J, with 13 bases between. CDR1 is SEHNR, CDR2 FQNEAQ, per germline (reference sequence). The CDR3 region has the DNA TGTGCCAGCAGCTTAGTGGGGGGGGGGCGAGATACGCAGTATTTT. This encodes CASSLVGGGRDTQYF. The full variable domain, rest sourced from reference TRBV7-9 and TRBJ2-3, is DTGVSQNPRHKITKRGQNVTFRCDPISEHNRLYWYRQTLGQGPEFLTYFQNEAQLEKSRLLSDRFSAERPKGSFSTLEIQRTEQGDSAMYLCASSLVGGGRDTQYFGPGTRLTVL.

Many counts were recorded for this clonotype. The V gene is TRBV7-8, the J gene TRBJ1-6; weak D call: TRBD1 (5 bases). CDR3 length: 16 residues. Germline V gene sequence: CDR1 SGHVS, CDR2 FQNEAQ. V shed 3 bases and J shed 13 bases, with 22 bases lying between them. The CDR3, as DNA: TGTGCCAGCAGCTTGATCGTGCAGGGCTCCTCATTTCCCCTCCACTTT. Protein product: CASSLIVQGSSFPLHF. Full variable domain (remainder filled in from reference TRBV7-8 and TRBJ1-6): GAGVSQSPRYKVAKRGQDVALRCDPISGHVSLFWYQQALGQGPEFLTYFQNEAQLDKSGLPSDRFFAERPEGSVSTLKIQRTQQEDSAVYLCASSLIVQGSSFPLHFGNGTRLTVT.

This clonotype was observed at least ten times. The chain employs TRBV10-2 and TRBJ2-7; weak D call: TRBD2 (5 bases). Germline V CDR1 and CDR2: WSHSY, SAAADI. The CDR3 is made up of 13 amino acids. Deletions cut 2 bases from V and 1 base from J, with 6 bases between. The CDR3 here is CASSERGSYEQYF. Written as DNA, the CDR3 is TGCGCCAGCAGTGAGCGGGGATCCTACGAGCAGTACTTC.